This T cell receptor (beta chain) was observed in a study of T cells in Graves' hyperthyroidism and ophthalmopathy. Study-wide results and caveats: Ophthalmopathy was told apart from stable hyperthyroidism by a 13 V-J model. Most clonotypes expanded in thyroid above 0.001 were likewise present in blood.

This clonotype was seen ten or more times. Its specificity is unknown. The V gene's germline CDR1 is SGDLS and CDR2 YYNGEE. The V segment lost 5 bases and the J segment 7 bases; nucleotides outside the gene matches: 5. This CDR3 region has 13 residues. No ophthalmopathy progression within 18 months constituted stable Graves' hyperthyroidism. Template material for amplifying TCR beta CDR3 regions consisted of RNA transcripts. A set of HTBI primers served as the primers for a first-round RT-PCR of the TCR CDR3. TCRdb analysed the multiplex PCR reads with MiXCR anew, one entry per CDR3 protein. The sample holds 450,000 to 700,000 distinct CDR3 sequences, around 46% seen once.

The sequencing sample was made of peripheral blood or thyroid tissue (not recorded which). V and J are TRBV9 and TRBJ1-3, with 8 bases lining up with TRBD1. This clonotype was obtained from a woman aged 18 to 35 with Graves' hyperthyroidism. The CDR3 spells CASSVDRGNTIYF. CDR3 nucleotides: TGTGCCAGCAGTGTCGACAGGGGCAACACCATATATTTT.